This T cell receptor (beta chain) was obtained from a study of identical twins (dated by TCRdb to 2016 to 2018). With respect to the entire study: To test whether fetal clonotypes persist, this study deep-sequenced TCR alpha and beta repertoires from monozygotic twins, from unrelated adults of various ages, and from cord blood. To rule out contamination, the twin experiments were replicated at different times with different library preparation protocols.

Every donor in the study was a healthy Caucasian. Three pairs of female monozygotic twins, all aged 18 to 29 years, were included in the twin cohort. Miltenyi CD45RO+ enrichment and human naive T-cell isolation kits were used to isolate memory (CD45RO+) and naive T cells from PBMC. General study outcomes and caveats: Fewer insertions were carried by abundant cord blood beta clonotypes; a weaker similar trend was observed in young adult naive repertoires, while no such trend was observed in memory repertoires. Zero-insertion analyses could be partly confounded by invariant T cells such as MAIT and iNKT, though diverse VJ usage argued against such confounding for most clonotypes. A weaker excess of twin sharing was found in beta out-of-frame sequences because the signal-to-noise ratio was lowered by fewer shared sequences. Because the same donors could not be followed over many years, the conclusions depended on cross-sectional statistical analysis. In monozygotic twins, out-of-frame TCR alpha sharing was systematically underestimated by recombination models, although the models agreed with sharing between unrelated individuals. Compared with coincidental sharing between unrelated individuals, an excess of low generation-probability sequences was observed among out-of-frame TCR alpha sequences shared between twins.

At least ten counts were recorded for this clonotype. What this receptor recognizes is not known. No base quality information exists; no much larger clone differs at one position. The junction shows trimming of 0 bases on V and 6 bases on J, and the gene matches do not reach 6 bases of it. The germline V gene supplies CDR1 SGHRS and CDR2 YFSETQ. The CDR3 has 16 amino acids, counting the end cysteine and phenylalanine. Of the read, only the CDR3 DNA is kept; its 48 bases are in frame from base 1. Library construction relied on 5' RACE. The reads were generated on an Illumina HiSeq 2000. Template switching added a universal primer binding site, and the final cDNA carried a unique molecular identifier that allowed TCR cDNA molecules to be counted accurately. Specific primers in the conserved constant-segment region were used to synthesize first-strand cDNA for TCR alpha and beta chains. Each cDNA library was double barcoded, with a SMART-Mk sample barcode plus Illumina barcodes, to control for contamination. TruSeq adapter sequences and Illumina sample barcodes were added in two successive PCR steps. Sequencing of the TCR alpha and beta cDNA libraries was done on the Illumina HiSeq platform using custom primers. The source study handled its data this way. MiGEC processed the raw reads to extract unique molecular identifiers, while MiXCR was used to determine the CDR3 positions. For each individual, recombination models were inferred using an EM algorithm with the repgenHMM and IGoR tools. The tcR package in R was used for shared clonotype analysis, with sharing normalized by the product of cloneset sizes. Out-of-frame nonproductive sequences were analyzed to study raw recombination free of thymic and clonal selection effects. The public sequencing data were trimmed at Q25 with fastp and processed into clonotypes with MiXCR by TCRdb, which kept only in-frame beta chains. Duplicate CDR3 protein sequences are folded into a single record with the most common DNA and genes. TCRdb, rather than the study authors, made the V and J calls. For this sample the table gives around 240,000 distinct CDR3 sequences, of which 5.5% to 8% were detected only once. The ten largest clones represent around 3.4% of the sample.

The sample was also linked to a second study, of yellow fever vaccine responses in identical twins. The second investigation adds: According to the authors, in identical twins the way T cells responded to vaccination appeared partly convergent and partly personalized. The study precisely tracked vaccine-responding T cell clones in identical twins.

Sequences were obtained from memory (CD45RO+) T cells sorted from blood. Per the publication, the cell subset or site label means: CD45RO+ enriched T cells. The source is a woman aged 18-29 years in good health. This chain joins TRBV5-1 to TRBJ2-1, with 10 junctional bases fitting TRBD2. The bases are TGCGCCAGCAGCTTGGGTCCAGCGGGAGGGCCCAATGAGCAGTTCTTC. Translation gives CASSLGPAGGPNEQFF.